This T cell receptor (beta chain) was retrieved from a study of Graves' ophthalmopathy and Graves' hyperthyroidism. Exclusion covered patients with other autoimmune diseases or uncontrolled infections (as well as pregnancy or lactation). Out of roughly 9.3 ml of fresh peripheral blood, PBMCs were obtained. Study-wide findings and caveats: Most thyroid-expanded clonotypes exceeding 0.001 frequency were also found in blood. Ophthalmopathy and stable hyperthyroidism were discriminated by a 13-signature model, with around 88% sensitivity and around 81% specificity.

At least ten counts were recorded for this clonotype. What it recognizes is unknown. V lost 2 bases and J lost 7, with 20 bases in between. The CDR3 extends over 15 amino acids. Germline V gene lookup returns CDR1 DFQATT and CDR2 SNEGSKA (reference sequence). Beta-chain TCR CDR3 regions were amplified from RNA transcripts. HTBI-primed first-round RT-PCR preceded second-round multiplex PCR. TCRdb called the multiplex PCR reads again in MiXCR, with one record for every CDR3 protein. The sample yields about 180,000 distinct CDR3 sequences, over 35% seen once. The chain uses TRBV20-1 and TRBJ1-2; tentatively, D is TRBD1 (6 bases). The sequence was collected from a woman aged 40 to 55 with Graves' ophthalmopathy. The sample was peripheral blood. The CDR3 DNA reads as TGCAGTGCTAGACCCACCTCTGGACAGCCGAGTGGCTACACCTTC. The encoded protein is CSARPTSGQPSGYTF.